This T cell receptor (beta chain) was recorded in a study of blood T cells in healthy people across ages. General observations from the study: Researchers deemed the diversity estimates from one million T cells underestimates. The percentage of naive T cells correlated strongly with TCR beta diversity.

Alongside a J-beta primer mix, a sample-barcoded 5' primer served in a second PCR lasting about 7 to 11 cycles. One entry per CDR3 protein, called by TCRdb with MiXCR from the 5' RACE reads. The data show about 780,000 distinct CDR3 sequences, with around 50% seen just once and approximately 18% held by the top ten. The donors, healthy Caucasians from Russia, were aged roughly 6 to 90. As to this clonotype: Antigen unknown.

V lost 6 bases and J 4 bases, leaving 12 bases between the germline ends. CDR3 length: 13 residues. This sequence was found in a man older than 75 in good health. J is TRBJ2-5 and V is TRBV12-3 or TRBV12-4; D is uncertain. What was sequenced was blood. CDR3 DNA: TGTGCCAGCAGCCAGATTGCCCCAGAGACCCAGTACTTC. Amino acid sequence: CASSQIAPETQYF.